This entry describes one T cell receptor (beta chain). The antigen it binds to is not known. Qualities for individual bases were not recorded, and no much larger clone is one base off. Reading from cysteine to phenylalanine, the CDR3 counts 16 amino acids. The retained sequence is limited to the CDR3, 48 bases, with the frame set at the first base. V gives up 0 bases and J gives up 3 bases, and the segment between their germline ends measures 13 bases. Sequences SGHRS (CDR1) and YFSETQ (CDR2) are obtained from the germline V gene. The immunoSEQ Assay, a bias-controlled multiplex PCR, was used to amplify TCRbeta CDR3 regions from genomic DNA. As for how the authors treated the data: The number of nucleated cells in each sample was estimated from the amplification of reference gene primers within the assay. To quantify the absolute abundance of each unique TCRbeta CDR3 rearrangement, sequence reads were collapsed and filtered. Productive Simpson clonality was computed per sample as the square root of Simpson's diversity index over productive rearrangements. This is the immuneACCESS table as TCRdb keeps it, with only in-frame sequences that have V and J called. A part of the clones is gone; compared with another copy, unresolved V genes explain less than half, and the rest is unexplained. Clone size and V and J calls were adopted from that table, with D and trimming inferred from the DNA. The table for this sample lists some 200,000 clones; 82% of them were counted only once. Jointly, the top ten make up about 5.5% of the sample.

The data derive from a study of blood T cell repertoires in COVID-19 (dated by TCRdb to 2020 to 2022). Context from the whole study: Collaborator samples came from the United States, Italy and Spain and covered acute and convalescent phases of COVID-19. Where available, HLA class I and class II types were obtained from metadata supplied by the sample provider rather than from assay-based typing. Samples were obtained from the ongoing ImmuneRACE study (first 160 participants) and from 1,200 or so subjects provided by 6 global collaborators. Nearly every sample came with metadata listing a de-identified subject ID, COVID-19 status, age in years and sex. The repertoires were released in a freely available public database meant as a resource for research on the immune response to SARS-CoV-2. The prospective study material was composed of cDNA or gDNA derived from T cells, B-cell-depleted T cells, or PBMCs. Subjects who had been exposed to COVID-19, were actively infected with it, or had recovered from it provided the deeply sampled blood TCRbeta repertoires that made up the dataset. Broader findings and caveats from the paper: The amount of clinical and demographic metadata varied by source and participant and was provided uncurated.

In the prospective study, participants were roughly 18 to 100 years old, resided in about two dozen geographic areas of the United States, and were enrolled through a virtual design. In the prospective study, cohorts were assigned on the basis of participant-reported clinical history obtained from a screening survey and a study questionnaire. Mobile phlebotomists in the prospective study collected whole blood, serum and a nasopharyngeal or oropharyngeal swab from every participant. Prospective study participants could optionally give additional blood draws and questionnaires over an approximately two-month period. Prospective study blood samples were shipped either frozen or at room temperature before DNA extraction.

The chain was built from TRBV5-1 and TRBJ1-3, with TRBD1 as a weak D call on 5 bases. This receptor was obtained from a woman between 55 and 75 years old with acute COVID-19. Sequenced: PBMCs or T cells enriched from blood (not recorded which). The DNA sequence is TGCGCCAGCAGCTTGGAGACGGGGGGAGTTGGAAACACCATATATTTT. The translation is CASSLETGGVGNTIYF. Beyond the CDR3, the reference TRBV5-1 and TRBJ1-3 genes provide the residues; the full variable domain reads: KAGVTQTPRYLIKTRGQQVTLSCSPISGHRSVSWYQQTPGQGLQFLFEYFSETQRNKGNFPGRFSGRQFSNSRSEMNVSTLELGDSALYLCASSLETGGVGNTIYFGEGSWLTVV.